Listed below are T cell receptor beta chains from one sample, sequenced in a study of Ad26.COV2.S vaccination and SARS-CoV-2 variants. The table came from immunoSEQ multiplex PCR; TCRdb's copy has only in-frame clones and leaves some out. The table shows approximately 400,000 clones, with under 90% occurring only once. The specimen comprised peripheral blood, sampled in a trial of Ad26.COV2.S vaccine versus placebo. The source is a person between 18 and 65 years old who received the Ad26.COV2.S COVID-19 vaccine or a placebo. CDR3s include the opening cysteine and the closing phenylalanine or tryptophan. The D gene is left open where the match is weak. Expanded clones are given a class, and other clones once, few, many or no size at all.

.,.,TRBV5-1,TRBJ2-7,TGCGCCAGCAGTGAATCGGGGAGCGAGCAGTACTTC,CASSESGSEQYF
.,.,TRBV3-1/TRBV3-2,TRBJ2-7,TGTGCCAGCAGGCCTTCCTCTAGCTACGAGCAGTACTTC,CASRPSSSYEQYF
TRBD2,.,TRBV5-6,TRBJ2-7,TGTGCCAGCAGCTTGGTACTAGCGGGTTCACACGAGCAGTACTTC,CASSLVLAGSHEQYF
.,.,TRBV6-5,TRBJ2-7,TGTGCCAGCAGTCAGGGACCGTCATACTACGAGCAGTACTTC,CASSQGPSYYEQYF
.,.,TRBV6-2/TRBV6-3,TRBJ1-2,TGTGCCAGCAGTTTGACGGGGGGTTATGGCTACACCTTC,CASSLTGGYGYTF
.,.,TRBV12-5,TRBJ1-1,TGTGCTAGTGGTTTGGTACACGGCACTGAAGCTTTCTTT,CASGLVHGTEAFF
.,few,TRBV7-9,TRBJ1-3,TGTGCCAGCAGCCCCGGGGCAGCTGCGGTACTCGGAAACACCATATATTTT,CASSPGAAAVLGNTIYF
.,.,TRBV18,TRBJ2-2,TGTGCCAGCTCACGGCGGACAGCGAACACCGGGGAGCTGTTTTTT,CASSRRTANTGELFF
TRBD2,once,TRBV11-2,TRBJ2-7,TGTGCCAGCAGCCATCTAGCGGACGAGCAGTACTTC,CASSHLADEQYF
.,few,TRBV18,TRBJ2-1,TGTGCCAGCTCTCCAACGGGAAATGAGCAGTTCTTC,CASSPTGNEQFF
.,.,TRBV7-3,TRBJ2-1,TGTGCCAGCAGCTATGCCCAGGGCTCCTACAATGAGCAGTTCTTC,CASSYAQGSYNEQFF
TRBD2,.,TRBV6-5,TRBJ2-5,TGTGCCAGCTCAATCCGGGGGGGTTCGGGGACCCAGTACTTC,CASSIRGGSGTQYF
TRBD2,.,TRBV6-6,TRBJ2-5,TGTGCCAGCAGCCTATCAGGGGCGGGGGGCGAAGAGACCCAGTACTTC,CASSLSGAGGEETQYF
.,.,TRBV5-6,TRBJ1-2,TGTGCCAGCAGATCGCAGGGGAACTATGGCTACACCTTC,CASRSQGNYGYTF
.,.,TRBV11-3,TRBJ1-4,TGTGCCAGCAGCTTACGAGGCGAAAAACTGTTTTTT,CASSLRGEKLFF
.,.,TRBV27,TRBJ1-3,TGTGCCAGCAGTTTAAAGGGATACTCTGGAAACACCATATATTTT,CASSLKGYSGNTIYF
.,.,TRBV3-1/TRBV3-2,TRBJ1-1,TGTGCCAGCAGCCAAGCCCTTTTGGTAGGGGCGGATGTGAGGTACACTGAAGCTTTCTTT,CASSQALLVGADVRYTEAFF
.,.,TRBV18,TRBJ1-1,TGTGCCAGCTCAAACGGACAGCTCCCCACGGGAGCTTTCTTT,CASSNGQLPTGAFF
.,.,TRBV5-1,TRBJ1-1,TGCGCCAGCAGCGCCTCGACGAACACTGAAGCTTTCTTT,CASSASTNTEAFF
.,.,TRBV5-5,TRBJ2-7,TGTGCCAGCAGCTTGGTCTTTGGCCCCTACGAGCAGTACTTC,CASSLVFGPYEQYF
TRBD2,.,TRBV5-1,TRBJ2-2,TGCGCCAGCAGCTTGAGTCTAGCGGGAACCGGGGAGCTGTTTTTT,CASSLSLAGTGELFF
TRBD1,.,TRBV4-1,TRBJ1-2,TGCGCCAGCACCCCGGGACAGGGAATGACGAACTATGGCTACACCTTC,CASTPGQGMTNYGYTF
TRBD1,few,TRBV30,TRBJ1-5,TGTGCCTGGGCCCGACAGGGTCTTAGCAATCAGCCCCAGCATTTT,CAWARQGLSNQPQHF
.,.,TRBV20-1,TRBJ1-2,TGCAGTGCTAGCACTTCCAGTGGCTACACCTTC,CSASTSSGYTF
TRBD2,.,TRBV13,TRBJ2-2,TGTGCCAGCAGCCGTAGCGGGAGAAACACCGGGGAGCTGTTTTTT,CASSRSGRNTGELFF
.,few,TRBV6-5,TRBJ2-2,TGTGCCAGCAGCAATCGAGCGAGCACCGGGGAGCTGTTTTTT,CASSNRASTGELFF
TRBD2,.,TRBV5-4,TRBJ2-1,TGTGCCAGCAGCTTGGCCCCTAGCGGCTCCTACAATGAGCAGTTCTTC,CASSLAPSGSYNEQFF
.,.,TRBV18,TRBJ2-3,TGTGCCAGCTCACCACCGAGGGGGGGTCCCACAGATACGCAGTATTTT,CASSPPRGGPTDTQYF
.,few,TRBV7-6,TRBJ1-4,TGTGCCAGCAGCTTAAGACTATGGACAGCCCAAGAAGAAAAACTGTTTTTT,CASSLRLWTAQEEKLFF
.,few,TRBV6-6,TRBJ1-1,TGTGCCAGCAGCCCAGGGACGGACCTTAGGACTGAAGCTTTCTTT,CASSPGTDLRTEAFF
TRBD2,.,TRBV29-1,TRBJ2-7,TGCAGCGTGGCGGGGGTCTCCTACGAGCAGTACTTC,CSVAGVSYEQYF
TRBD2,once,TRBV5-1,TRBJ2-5,TGCGCCAGCAGCTTACTAGCGGGAGACCAAGAGACCCAGTACTTC,CASSLLAGDQETQYF
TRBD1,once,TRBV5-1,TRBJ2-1,TGCGCCAGCAGGACGACAGGGGGCGAGGCTGAGCAGTTCTTC,CASRTTGGEAEQFF
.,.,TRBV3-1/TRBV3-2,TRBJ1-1,TGTGCCAGCAGCCATCCCGTTAACACTGAAGCTTTCTTT,CASSHPVNTEAFF
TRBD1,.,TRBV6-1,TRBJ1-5,TGTGCCAGCAGTGAAGCTAGAGGGGGCGATCAGCCCCAGCATTTT,CASSEARGGDQPQHF
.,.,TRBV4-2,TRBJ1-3,TGTGCCAGCAGCCAAAACAGGGTACCCGGAAACACCATATATTTT,CASSQNRVPGNTIYF
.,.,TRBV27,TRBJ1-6,TGTGCCAGCAGTTTCTCCGACAGAGGGTCACCCCTCCACTTT,CASSFSDRGSPLHF
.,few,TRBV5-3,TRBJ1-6,TGTGCCAGAAGCCTTAATTCACCCCTCCACTTT,CARSLNSPLHF
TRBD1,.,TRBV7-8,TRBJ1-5,TGTGCCAGCAGCTTGACAGGGGATGACAATCAGCCCCAGCATTTT,CASSLTGDDNQPQHF